The 32 T cell receptor beta chains below all came from one sample that was sequenced in a study of Graves' ophthalmopathy and Graves' hyperthyroidism. From RNA, the CDR3 regions of TCR beta chains were amplified and sequenced. Investigators did first-round RT-PCR with HTBI primers, then second-round multiplex PCR. TCRdb re-called the multiplex PCR reads through MiXCR, storing one row per CDR3 protein. This table holds hundreds of thousands of distinct CDR3 sequences, about 24% found once. Source material: peripheral blood. All receptors come from a woman in her late teens or twenties with stable Graves' hyperthyroidism. Some clones in this sample may be carry-over from other donors' samples.

This clonotype showed up many times. The V gene is TRBV20-1, the J gene TRBJ2-5, with D perhaps given as TRBD1 or TRBD2 (5 bases each). The CDR3 totals 14 residues. Trimming pared 3 bases from V and 1 base from J, leaving 12 bases between. Germline V lookup: CDR1 DFQATT, CDR2 SNEGSKA (reference sequence). The DNA for the CDR3 is TGCAGTGCTAGCCCCCGAGGGGTCCAAGAGACCCAGTACTTC. This encodes CSASPRGVQETQYF.

Ten or more counts support this clonotype. The chain employs TRBV20-1 and TRBJ2-4; 8 bases align to TRBD2. Looked up from germline, CDR1 is DFQATT and CDR2 is SNEGSKA (reference sequence). Trimming took 3 bases from V and 6 from J; bases not matched to a gene: 1. The CDR3 length is 12 residues. CDR3 DNA sequence: TGCAGTGCTAGTGCGGGAGGAAACATTCAGTACTTC. This translates into CSASAGGNIQYF.

This clonotype was seen ten or more times. The chain joins TRBV2 to TRBJ2-5; no reliable D call. The CDR3 spans 12 residues. Trimming cost V 5 bases and J 3 bases, with 7 bases left between them. Per the germline V gene, CDR1 is SNHLY and CDR2 is FYNNEI. CDR3 sequence (DNA): TGTGCCAGCAGTCGACGGGAAGAGACCCAGTACTTC. Translating gives CASSRREETQYF.

The V call is TRBV9, the J call TRBJ1-1; weak D call: TRBD1 (5 bases). Per germline, CDR1 SGDLS and CDR2 YYNGEE. V dropped 0 bases and J dropped 7 bases, with 22 bases sitting between them. The CDR3 loop spans 17 amino acids. CDR3 DNA: TGTGCCAGCAGCGTAGCGGGGGACCTGGGGGAGGCGGGTGAAGCTTTCTTT. Encoded protein: CASSVAGDLGEAGEAFF.

This chain connects TRBV20-1 to TRBJ2-7, with D perhaps TRBD2 (5 bases). The V and J ends lost 3 bases and 5 bases respectively, with 17 bases between them. From germline, CDR1 is DFQATT and CDR2 SNEGSKA (reference sequence). This CDR3 spans 14 amino acids. CDR3 amino acids: CSASLGSRNNEQYF. The CDR3 DNA follows: TGCAGTGCTAGCTTGGGGAGTCGTAACAACGAGCAGTACTTC.

The genes are TRBV6-1 and TRBJ1-5, with D uncertain. CDR1 and CDR2 from the germline V gene are MNHNS and SASEGT. With 6 bases removed from V and 0 bases from J, the gap between germline ends came to 9 bases. The CDR3 consists of 14 residues. The CDR3 sequence: CASRSGYSNQPQHF. Written as DNA, the CDR3 is TGTGCCAGCAGGTCAGGATATAGCAATCAGCCCCAGCATTTT.

This clonotype was observed at least ten times. The chain has TRBV7-9 and TRBJ2-5; D ambiguous. V lost 1 base and J lost 3, with 9 bases in between. The CDR3 runs to 14 residues. The germline V gene has CDR1 SEHNR and CDR2 FQNEAQ (reference sequence). CDR3 bases: TGTGCCAGCAGCTTAGTCGGGTGGGAAGAGACCCAGTACTTC. It specifies CASSLVGWEETQYF.

V is TRBV20-1 and J is TRBJ2-3, with D possibly matching TRBD2 (6 bases). The CDR3 runs to 12 residues. The germline CDR1 and CDR2 sequences are DFQATT and SNEGSKA (reference sequence). The germline V and J ends were trimmed by 6 bases and 5 bases, with 12 bases remaining between them. The CDR3: CSARPRGDTQYF. The CDR3 nucleotides read TGCAGTGCGCGACCGCGGGGAGATACGCAGTATTTT.

This clonotype was observed a few times. The chain has TRBV12-3 or TRBV12-4 and TRBJ1-5, with D possibly matching TRBD1 (6 bases). The CDR3 is 18 amino acids. With 8 bases removed from V and 0 bases from J, the gap between germline ends came to 23 bases. The CDR3 here is CASLYATRTELSNQPQHF. CDR3 in DNA: TGTGCCAGCCTCTACGCTACACGGACAGAACTTAGCAATCAGCCCCAGCATTTT.

This chain connects TRBV3-1 to TRBJ1-5; D unresolved. The V end was cut by 0 bases, the J end by 6 bases, with 15 bases between. This CDR3 has 16 amino acids. CDR1 and CDR2 (germline): LGHDT, YNNKEL (reference sequence). Written as DNA, the CDR3 is TGTGCCAGCAGCCAAGAAGAAGGGATAGGAGCTCAGCCCCAGCATTTT. It yields the protein CASSQEEGIGAQPQHF.

This clonotype was picked up many times. J is TRBJ2-5 and V is TRBV5-1, with 7 bases matching TRBD2. CDR1 and CDR2 (germline): SGHRS, YFSETQ. After removal of 1 base from V and 1 base from J, the junction contained 7 bases not matched to a gene. The CDR3 has 16 amino acids. In DNA form, the CDR3 reads TGCGCCAGCAGCTTGTCGGGGGGAGTGGGCCAAGAGACCCAGTACTTC. Translating it yields CASSLSGGVGQETQYF.

This clonotype was detected many times. This sequence joins TRBV28 and TRBJ1-1; D is uncertain. The V end was cut by 4 bases, the J end by 4 bases, with 10 bases between. Germline V CDR1 and CDR2: MDHEN, SYDVKM. CDR3 length: 13 amino acids. CDR3 amino acids: CASSSNLLTEAFF. CDR3 DNA sequence: TGTGCCAGCAGTTCCAACCTTCTCACTGAAGCTTTCTTT.

Ten or more counts support this clonotype. This chain joins TRBV27 and TRBJ1-2; D is perhaps TRBD1 (5 bases). Per germline, CDR1 MNHEY and CDR2 SMNVEV (reference sequence). Trimming stripped 3 bases from V and 3 bases from J, with 17 bases between. The CDR3 runs 16 residues. CDR3 region: CASSFSTRGPYYGYTF. In DNA, the CDR3 is TGTGCCAGCAGTTTTTCCACGAGGGGACCTTACTATGGCTACACCTTC.

The chain joins TRBV11-1 to TRBJ1-3; no reliable D call. Per the germline V gene, CDR1 is SGHAT and CDR2 is FQDESV (reference sequence). V lost 8 bases to trimming and J lost 2 bases, with 4 bases between them. The CDR3 has 11 amino acids. The CDR3 protein is CASYPGNTIYF. In DNA, the CDR3 is TGTGCCAGCTATCCTGGAAACACCATATATTTT.

This clonotype came up many times. The chain couples TRBV6-1 to TRBJ2-7; 8 nucleotides line up with TRBD1. V was clipped by 4 bases and J by 6 bases; unmatched bases: 5. CDR3 length: 13 amino acids. Germline lookup yields CDR1 MNHNS and CDR2 SASEGT. CDR3 protein: CASSVQGVSEQYF. Written as DNA, the CDR3 is TGTGCCAGCAGTGTACAGGGGGTCTCCGAGCAGTACTTC.

This clonotype was seen many times. The rearrangement joins TRBV15 to TRBJ1-1; D possibly corresponds to TRBD1 (5 bases). Per the germline V gene, CDR1 is LNHNV and CDR2 is YYDKDF (reference sequence). The V and J ends lost 5 bases and 5 bases respectively, with 21 bases between them. The CDR3 length is 16 residues. This CDR3 reads CATSVLGSGGGTEAFF. In DNA, the CDR3 is TGTGCCACCAGCGTACTAGGGTCGGGGGGAGGAACTGAAGCTTTCTTT.

This chain uses TRBV12-3 or TRBV12-4 with TRBJ1-5, with D maybe TRBD1 (5 bases). CDR3 length equals 15 residues. V lost 5 bases and J 6 bases, leaving 17 bases between the germline ends. This CDR3 reads CASSPPGPTTQPQHF. The CDR3 DNA follows: TGTGCCAGCAGTCCCCCGGGACCCACGACTCAGCCCCAGCATTTT.

This clonotype appeared many times. The chain is built from TRBV6-2 or TRBV6-3 and TRBJ1-5; D gene ambiguous. Germline lookup yields CDR1 MNHEY and CDR2 SVGEGT. V lost 0 bases, J lost 1 base, and 7 bases lay in between. The length of the CDR3 is 15 residues. The chain's CDR3 is CASSYSVGSNQPQHF. The CDR3 DNA reads as TGTGCCAGCAGTTACTCAGTAGGGAGCAATCAGCCCCAGCATTTT.

This clonotype was observed many times. This chain joins TRBV25-1 and TRBJ1-1; 10 nucleotides align to TRBD1. The germline CDR1 and CDR2 sequences are MGHDK and SYGVNS. J gave up 6 bases and V 4 bases, and 2 bases lay outside the gene matches. The CDR3 sequence is 13 residues long. The CDR3 sequence: CASSGTGGAEAFF. As DNA, the CDR3 is TGTGCCAGCAGTGGGACAGGGGGGGCTGAAGCTTTCTTT.

The chain recombines TRBV7-2 with TRBJ1-5, with D possibly being TRBD1 (6 bases). The ends were cut back, 6 bases at V and 7 bases at J, with 19 bases in the middle. CDR1 and CDR2 from the germline V gene are SGHTA and FQGNSA. CDR3 length: 15 residues. The DNA for the CDR3 is TGTGCCAGCAGTTTGGACAGTGGGAACGCCCAGCCCCAGCATTTT. Translation gives CASSLDSGNAQPQHF.

This clonotype was picked up many times. The chain uses TRBV7-9 and TRBJ1-1; D is unresolved. The CDR3 has 15 amino acids. Trimming pared 6 bases from V and 4 bases from J, leaving 18 bases between. Per the germline V gene, CDR1 is SEHNR and CDR2 is FQNEAQ (reference sequence). The CDR3: CASRPIPRRGTEAFF. Written as DNA, the CDR3 is TGTGCCAGCAGGCCAATCCCACGGCGGGGCACTGAAGCTTTCTTT.

The V and J genes are TRBV12-3 or TRBV12-4 and TRBJ2-7; 7 nucleotides agree with TRBD2. V lost 4 bases, J lost 7 bases, and 13 bases stayed unmatched. CDR3 length: 15 amino acids. CDR3 sequence: CASSWVAGPTGEQYF. The CDR3 bases are TGTGCCAGCAGTTGGGTAGCGGGTCCGACGGGGGAGCAGTACTTC.

This clonotype was seen more than once but under ten times. This chain uses TRBV2 with TRBJ2-7; D gene uncertain. V was pared by 6 bases and J by 2 bases, with 11 bases between. The CDR3 length is 13 residues. Germline loops: CDR1 SNHLY, CDR2 FYNNEI. Written as DNA, the CDR3 is TGTGCCAGCAGCGGTGGGTTCCCCTACGAGCAGTACTTC. Encoded protein: CASSGGFPYEQYF.

V gene TRBV3-1 combines with J gene TRBJ1-2; D possibly corresponds to TRBD1 (5 bases). Per germline, CDR1 LGHDT and CDR2 YNNKEL (reference sequence). Trimming took 0 bases from V and 8 from J, leaving 16 bases between them. The CDR3 extends over 15 amino acids. Here the CDR3 DNA reads TGTGCCAGCAGCCAAGATGCAGTTGGGGGAAGCGGCTACACCTTC. As protein: CASSQDAVGGSGYTF.

The chain joins TRBV20-1 to TRBJ2-2; the D gene is possibly TRBD2 (5 bases). Germline values: CDR1 DFQATT, CDR2 SNEGSKA (reference sequence). There are 14 residues in the CDR3. V lost 0 bases and J lost 4, with 9 bases in between. The CDR3 spells CSARDGGGTGELFF. The DNA for the CDR3 is TGCAGTGCTAGAGACGGAGGAGGCACCGGGGAGCTGTTTTTT.

This clonotype was counted ten times or more. This chain links TRBV12-3 or TRBV12-4 with TRBJ2-7; no firm D call. V lost 7 bases and J lost 1, with 14 bases in between. There are 14 residues in the CDR3. CDR3 amino acids: CASTPVLASYEQYF. CDR3 sequence (DNA): TGTGCCAGCACGCCTGTCTTGGCATCCTACGAGCAGTACTTC.

In this sample, this clonotype turned up many times. This chain connects TRBV12-3 or TRBV12-4 to TRBJ1-6; D unresolved. Trimming pared 5 bases from V and 5 bases from J, leaving 7 bases between. The CDR3 sequence is 13 residues long. The CDR3 reads CASSITDNSPLHF. The CDR3 region has the DNA TGTGCCAGCAGTATAACAGATAATTCACCCCTCCACTTT.

In its sample, this clonotype was seen many times. The CDR3 DNA is TGTGCCATCTCGGAAGGGACCGAGGCCCAGTACTTC. This encodes CAISEGTEAQYF. V is TRBV10-3 and J is TRBJ2-5; D possibly uses TRBD1 or TRBD2 (5 bases each). This CDR3 has 12 residues. Germline V gene sequence: CDR1 ENHRY, CDR2 SYGVKD. V lost 8 bases, J lost 9 bases, and 16 bases lay in between.

The chain recombines TRBV7-8 with TRBJ2-5; 7 positions match TRBD2. This CDR3 is built from 15 residues. Per the germline V gene, CDR1 is SGHVS and CDR2 is FQNEAQ. V trimming: 6 bases; J trimming: 2 bases; junction bases outside the gene matches: 9. The DNA for the CDR3 is TGTGCCAGCAGACCTCGGGGAGGGAGGCAAGAGACCCAGTACTTC. Its protein product is CASRPRGGRQETQYF.

A note on this clonotype: This could be a read error, since a much larger clone is one nucleotide away. The V call is TRBV7-9, the J call TRBJ1-6, with TRBD1 matching 12 bases. Germline-derived CDR1 and CDR2 are SEHNR and FQNEAQ (reference sequence). The CDR3 is 17 residues long. CDR3: CVSSRTGTGGADSPLHF. The CDR3 DNA reads TGTGTCAGCAGCCGGACCGGGACAGGGGGCGCGGATTCACCCCTCCACTTT.

This clonotype was picked up a small number of times. The chain links TRBV5-1 to TRBJ2-5; 13 bases align to TRBD2. After removal of 6 bases from V and 5 bases from J, the junction contained 4 bases not matched to a gene. This CDR3 has 14 residues. The V gene's germline CDR1 is SGHRS and CDR2 YFSETQ. The CDR3 here is CASNGLAGVETQYF. CDR3 DNA sequence: TGCGCCAGCAATGGACTAGCGGGAGTGGAGACCCAGTACTTC.

The genes are TRBV6-1 and TRBJ1-2; the D is unclear. Germline CDR1 is MNHNS and CDR2 is SASEGT. The V gene lost 11 bases and the J gene lost 13 bases, with 17 bases spanning the gap. The CDR3 runs to 10 residues. CDR3 loop: CAVIADKITF. The CDR3 region has the DNA TGTGCCGTTATAGCGGATAAGATCACCTTC.